The TCR beta chain under discussion was sequenced for a study of T cells in localized non-small cell lung cancer. Study outcomes and limitations: Only one tumor region was sequenced, so heterogeneity remains possible. In adjacent lung, a median around 55 of the top 100 tumor clones were found.

Data came from immunoSEQ multiplex PCR; TCRdb stores just in-frame clones and leaves some out. Of around 15,000 clones in the sample, about 85% are singletons; the top ten hold around 25%. The CDR3 totals 10 residues. Per the germline V gene, CDR1 is DFQATT and CDR2 is SNEGSKA (reference sequence). Trimming cost V 4 bases and J 12 bases, with 12 bases left between them. Regarding this clone: Its specificity is unknown.

The sample in question was peripheral blood, obtained before any cancer treatment. The V and J genes are TRBV20-1 and TRBJ1-1; D may be TRBD1 (6 bases). This receptor was taken from a male donor aged 60 or older with stage I lung adenocarcinoma. DNA for the CDR3: TGCAGTGCTAACCGGCAGGGGTCTTTCTTT. Its protein product is CSANRQGSFF.